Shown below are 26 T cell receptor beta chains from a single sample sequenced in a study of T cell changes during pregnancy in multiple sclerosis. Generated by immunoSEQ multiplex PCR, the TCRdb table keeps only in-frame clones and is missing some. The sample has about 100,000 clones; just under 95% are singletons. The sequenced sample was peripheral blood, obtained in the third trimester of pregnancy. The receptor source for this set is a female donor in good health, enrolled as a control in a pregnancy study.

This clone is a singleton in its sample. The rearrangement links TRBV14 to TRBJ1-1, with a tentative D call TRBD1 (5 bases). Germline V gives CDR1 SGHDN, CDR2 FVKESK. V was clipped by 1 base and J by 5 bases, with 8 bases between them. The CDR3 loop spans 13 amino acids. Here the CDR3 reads CASSQVQDTEAFF. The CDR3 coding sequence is TGTGCCAGCAGCCAAGTACAGGATACTGAAGCTTTCTTT.

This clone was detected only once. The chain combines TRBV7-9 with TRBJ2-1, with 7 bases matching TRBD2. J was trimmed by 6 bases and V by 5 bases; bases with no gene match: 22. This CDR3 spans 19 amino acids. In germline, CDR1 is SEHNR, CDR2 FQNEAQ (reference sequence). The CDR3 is CASSPRPSGRRGTRNEQFF. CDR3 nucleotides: TGTGCCAGCAGCCCCCGACCTTCAGGAAGGCGGGGGACCCGCAATGAGCAGTTCTTC.

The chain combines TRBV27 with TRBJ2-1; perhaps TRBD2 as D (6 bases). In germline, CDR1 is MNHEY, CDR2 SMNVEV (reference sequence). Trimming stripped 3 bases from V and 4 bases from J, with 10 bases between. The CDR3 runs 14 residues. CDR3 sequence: CASSLGGVYNEQFF. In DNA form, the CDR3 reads TGTGCCAGCAGTTTGGGGGGAGTTTACAATGAGCAGTTCTTC.

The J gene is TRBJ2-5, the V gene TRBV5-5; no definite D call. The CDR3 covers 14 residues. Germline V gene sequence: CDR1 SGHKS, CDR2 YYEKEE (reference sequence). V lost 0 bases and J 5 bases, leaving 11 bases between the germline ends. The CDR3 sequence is CASSLESGGETQYF. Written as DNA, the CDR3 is TGTGCCAGCAGCTTGGAGTCGGGTGGGGAGACCCAGTACTTC.

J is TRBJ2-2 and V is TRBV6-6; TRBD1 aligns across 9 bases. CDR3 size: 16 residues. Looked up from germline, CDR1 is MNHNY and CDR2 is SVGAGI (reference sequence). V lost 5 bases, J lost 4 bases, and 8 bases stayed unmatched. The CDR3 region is CASSPVGQGVTGELFF. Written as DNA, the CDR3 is TGTGCCAGCAGTCCCGTGGGACAGGGAGTCACCGGGGAGCTGTTTTTT.

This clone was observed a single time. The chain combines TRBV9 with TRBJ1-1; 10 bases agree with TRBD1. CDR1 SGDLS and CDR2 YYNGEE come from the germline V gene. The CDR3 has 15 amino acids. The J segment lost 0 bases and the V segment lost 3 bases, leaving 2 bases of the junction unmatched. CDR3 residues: CASSGQGAMNTEAFF. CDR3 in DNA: TGTGCCAGCAGCGGACAGGGGGCCATGAACACTGAAGCTTTCTTT. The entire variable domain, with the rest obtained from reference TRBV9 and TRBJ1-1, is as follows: DSGVTQTPKHLITATGQRVTLRCSPRSGDLSVYWYQQSLDQGLQFLIQYYNGEERAKGNILERFSAQQFPDLHSELNLSSLELGDSALYFCASSGQGAMNTEAFFGQGTRLTVV.

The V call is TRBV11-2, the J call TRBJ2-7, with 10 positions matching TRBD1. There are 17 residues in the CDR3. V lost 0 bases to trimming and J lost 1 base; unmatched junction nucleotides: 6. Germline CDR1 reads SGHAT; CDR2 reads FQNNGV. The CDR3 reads CASSLDYRTGGSYEQYF. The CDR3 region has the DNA TGTGCCAGCAGCTTAGATTACCGGACAGGGGGTTCCTACGAGCAGTACTTC.

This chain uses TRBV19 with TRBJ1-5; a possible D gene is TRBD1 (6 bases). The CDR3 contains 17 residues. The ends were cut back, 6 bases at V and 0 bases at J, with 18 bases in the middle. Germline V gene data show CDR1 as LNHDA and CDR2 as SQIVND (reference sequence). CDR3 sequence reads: CASRRTWTANSNQPQHF. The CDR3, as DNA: TGTGCCAGTAGACGGACTTGGACAGCGAATAGCAATCAGCCCCAGCATTTT.

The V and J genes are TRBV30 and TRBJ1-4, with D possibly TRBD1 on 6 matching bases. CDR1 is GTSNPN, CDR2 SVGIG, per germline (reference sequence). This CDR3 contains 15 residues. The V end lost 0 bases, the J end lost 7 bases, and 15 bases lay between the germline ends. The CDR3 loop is CAWSVLRGASEKLFF. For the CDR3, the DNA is TGTGCCTGGAGTGTACTACGGGGGGCTAGTGAAAAACTGTTTTTT.

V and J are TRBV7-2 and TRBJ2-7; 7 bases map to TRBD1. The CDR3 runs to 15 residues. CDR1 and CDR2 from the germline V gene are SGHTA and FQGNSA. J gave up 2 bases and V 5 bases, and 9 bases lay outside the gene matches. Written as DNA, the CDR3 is TGTGCCAGCAGCCAGGCAGGGGGACCCCCCTACGAGCAGTACTTC. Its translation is CASSQAGGPPYEQYF.

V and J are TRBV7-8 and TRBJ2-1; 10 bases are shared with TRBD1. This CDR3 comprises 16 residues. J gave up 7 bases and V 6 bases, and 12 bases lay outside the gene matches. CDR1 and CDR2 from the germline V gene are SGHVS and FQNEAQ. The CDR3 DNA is TGTGCCAGCAGACCTCGGACAGGGGGTACCGGGAATGAGCAGTTCTTC. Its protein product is CASRPRTGGTGNEQFF.

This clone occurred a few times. CDR3 region: CASSQDRLAGRETQYF. DNA for the CDR3: TGCGCCAGCAGCCAAGATCGACTAGCGGGGAGGGAGACCCAGTACTTC. This rearrangement joins TRBV4-3 to TRBJ2-5, with TRBD2 matching over 11 bases. V gave up 0 bases and J gave up 5 bases; unmatched junction bases: 5. The CDR3 runs 16 residues. Germline values: CDR1 LGHNA, CDR2 YSLEER.

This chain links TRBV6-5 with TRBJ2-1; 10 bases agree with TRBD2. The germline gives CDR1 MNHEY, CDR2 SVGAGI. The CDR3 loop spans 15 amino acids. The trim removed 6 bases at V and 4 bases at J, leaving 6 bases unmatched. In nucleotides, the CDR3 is TGTGCCAGCAGCCGATCGACTAGCGGGTACAATGAGCAGTTCTTC. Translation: CASSRSTSGYNEQFF.

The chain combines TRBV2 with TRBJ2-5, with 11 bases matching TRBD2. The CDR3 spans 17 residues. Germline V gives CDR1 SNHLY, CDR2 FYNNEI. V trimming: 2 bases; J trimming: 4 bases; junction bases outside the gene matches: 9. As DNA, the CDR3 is TGTGCCAGCAGTGAACTTGATAGCGGGGGGGCCAGAGAGACCCAGTACTTC. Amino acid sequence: CASSELDSGGARETQYF.

The CDR3 sequence: CASRPAGTSRPTYF. The CDR3 DNA reads TGTGCCAGCAGACCCGCCGGGACTAGCAGGCCCACGTACTTC. The rearrangement joins TRBV7-2 to TRBJ2-7; 9 bases are shared with TRBD2. This CDR3 is 14 amino acids long. V trimming: 6 bases; J trimming: 12 bases; junction bases outside the gene matches: 15. Germline V lookup: CDR1 SGHTA, CDR2 FQGNSA.

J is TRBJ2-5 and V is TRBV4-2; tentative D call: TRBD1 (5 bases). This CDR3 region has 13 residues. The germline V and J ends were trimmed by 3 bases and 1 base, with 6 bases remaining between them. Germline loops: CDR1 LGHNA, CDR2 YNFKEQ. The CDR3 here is CASSQDIQETQYF. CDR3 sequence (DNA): TGTGCCAGCAGCCAGGACATCCAAGAGACCCAGTACTTC.

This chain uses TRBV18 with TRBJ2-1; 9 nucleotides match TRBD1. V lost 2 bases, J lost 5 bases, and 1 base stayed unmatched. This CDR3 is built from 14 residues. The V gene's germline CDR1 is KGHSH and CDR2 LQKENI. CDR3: CASSPGTGNNEQFF. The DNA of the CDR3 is TGTGCCAGCTCACCAGGGACAGGGAACAATGAGCAGTTCTTC.

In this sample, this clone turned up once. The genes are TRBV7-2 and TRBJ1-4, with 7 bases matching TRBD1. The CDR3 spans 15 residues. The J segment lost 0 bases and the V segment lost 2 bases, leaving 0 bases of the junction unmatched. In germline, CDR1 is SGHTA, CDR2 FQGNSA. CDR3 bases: TGTGCCAGCAGCTTACAGGGGGCAACTAATGAAAAACTGTTTTTT. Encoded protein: CASSLQGATNEKLFF.

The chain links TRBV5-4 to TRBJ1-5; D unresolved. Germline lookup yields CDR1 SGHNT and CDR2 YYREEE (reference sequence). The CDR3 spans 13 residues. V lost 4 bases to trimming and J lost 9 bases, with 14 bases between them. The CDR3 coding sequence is TGTGCCAGCAGCGAGGGCCCCCCTCGGCCCCAGCATTTT. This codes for CASSEGPPRPQHF.

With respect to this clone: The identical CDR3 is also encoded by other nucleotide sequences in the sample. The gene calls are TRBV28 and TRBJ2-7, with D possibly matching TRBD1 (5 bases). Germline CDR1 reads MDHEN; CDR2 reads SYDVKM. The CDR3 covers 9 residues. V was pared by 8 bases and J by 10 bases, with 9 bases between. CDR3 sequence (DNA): TGTGCCAGCGGCAGGGAACAGTACTTC. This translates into CASGREQYF.

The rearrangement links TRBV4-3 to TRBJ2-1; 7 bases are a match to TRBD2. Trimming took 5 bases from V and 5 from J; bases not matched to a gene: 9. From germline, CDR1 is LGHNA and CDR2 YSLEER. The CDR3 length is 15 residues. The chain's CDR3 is CASSILGGNNNEQFF. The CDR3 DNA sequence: TGCGCCAGCAGCATCTTGGGGGGGAATAACAATGAGCAGTTCTTC.

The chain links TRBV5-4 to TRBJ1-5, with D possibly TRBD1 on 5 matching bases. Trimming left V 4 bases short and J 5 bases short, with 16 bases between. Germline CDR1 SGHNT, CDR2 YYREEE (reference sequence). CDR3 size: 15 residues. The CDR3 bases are TGTGCCAGCAGCCAGGGATTCGGGTGGGATCAGCCCCAGCATTTT. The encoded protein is CASSQGFGWDQPQHF.

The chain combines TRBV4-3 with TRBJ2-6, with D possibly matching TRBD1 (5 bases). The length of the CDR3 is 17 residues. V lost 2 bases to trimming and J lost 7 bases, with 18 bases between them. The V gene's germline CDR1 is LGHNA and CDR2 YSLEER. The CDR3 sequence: CASSQLTGFQRANVLTF. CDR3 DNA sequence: TGCGCCAGCAGCCAACTCACAGGATTCCAACGCGCCAACGTCCTGACTTTC.

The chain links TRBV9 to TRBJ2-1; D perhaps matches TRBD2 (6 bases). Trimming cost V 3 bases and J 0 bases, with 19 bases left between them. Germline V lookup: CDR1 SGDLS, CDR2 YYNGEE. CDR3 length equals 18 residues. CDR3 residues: CASSASGTPDLSYNEQFF. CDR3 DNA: TGTGCCAGCAGCGCCTCCGGGACTCCCGACCTCTCCTACAATGAGCAGTTCTTC.

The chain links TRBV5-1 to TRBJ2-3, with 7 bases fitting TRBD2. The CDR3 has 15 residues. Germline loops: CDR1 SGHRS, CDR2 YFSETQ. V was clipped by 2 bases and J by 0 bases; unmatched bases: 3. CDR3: CASSFSGLSTDTQYF. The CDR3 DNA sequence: TGCGCCAGCAGCTTTAGCGGGTTGAGCACAGATACGCAGTATTTT.

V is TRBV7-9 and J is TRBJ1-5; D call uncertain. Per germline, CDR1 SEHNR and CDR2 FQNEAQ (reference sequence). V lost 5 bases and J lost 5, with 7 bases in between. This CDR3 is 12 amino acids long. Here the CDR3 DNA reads TGTGCCAGCAGCCACGCAGATCAGCCCCAGCATTTT. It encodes CASSHADQPQHF. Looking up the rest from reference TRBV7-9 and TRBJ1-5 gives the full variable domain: DTGVSQNPRHKITKRGQNVTFRCDPISEHNRLYWYRQTLGQGPEFLTYFQNEAQLEKSRLLSDRFSAERPKGSFSTLEIQRTEQGDSAMYLCASSHADQPQHFGDGTRLSIL.